The 18 T cell receptor beta chains presented below share a single source sample, sequenced in a study of memory CD4+ T cells and cytomegalovirus serostatus. Method: immunoSEQ multiplex PCR; TCRdb's copy keeps in-frame clones and lacks some. Of under 55,000 clones listed, approximately 80% were seen once; the top ten hold 1.3% to 1.5%. Single viable CD3+CD4+CD8-CD45RO+ cells were sorted as the memory CD4+ T cells. Material for sequencing was memory CD4+ T cells from blood. Receptors were obtained from an adult in good health and CMV-seropositive.

This clone occurred a few times. The J gene is TRBJ1-2, the V gene TRBV28; TRBD1 agrees at 7 bases. Losses at the gene ends were 2 bases for V and 8 bases for J; bases not matched to a gene: 11. Looked up from germline, CDR1 is MDHEN and CDR2 is SYDVKM. The CDR3 consists of 15 residues. Here the CDR3 DNA reads TGTGCCAGCAGTTTAACCCCTCTAACAGGGGAGGGCTACACCTTC. Protein product: CASSLTPLTGEGYTF.

This chain joins TRBV6-1 and TRBJ1-1, with a possible D match to TRBD1 (5 bases). This CDR3 has 14 amino acids. V lost 1 base and J 5 bases, leaving 11 bases between the germline ends. CDR1 is MNHNS, CDR2 SASEGT, per germline. CDR3 in amino acids: CASSEGWGITEAFF. DNA for the CDR3: TGTGCCAGCAGTGAAGGATGGGGGATTACTGAAGCTTTCTTT.

The chain employs TRBV28 and TRBJ2-2, with D unclear. This CDR3 has 15 amino acids. The germline V gene has CDR1 MDHEN and CDR2 SYDVKM. Trimming shortened V by 4 bases and J by 3 bases, and 12 bases separated the two germline ends. For the CDR3, the DNA is TGTGCCAGCAGTTCACGGGCCCCTCACACCGGGGAGCTGTTTTTT. This gives the protein CASSSRAPHTGELFF.

This chain links TRBV10-1 with TRBJ2-1, with D hard to call. V lost 0 bases and J 6 bases, leaving 6 bases between the germline ends. The CDR3 is 13 amino acids. The germline V gene encodes CDR1 WNHNN and CDR2 SYGVQD (reference sequence). CDR3 DNA sequence: TGCGCCAGCAGTGAGTCAGGCTCCAATGAGCAGTTCTTC. Its protein is CASSESGSNEQFF.

The chain has TRBV6-5 and TRBJ2-4, with D possibly TRBD2 on 6 matching bases. Trimming stripped 4 bases from V and 3 bases from J, with 13 bases between. The germline CDR1 and CDR2 sequences are MNHEY and SVGAGI. The CDR3 totals 15 residues. The DNA of the CDR3 is TGTGCCAGCAGTTTCGGAGGGAACTACAAAAACATTCAGTACTTC. This sequence encodes CASSFGGNYKNIQYF.

The chain employs TRBV12-5 and TRBJ2-1; no clear D gene. This CDR3 has 15 residues. V lost 7 bases and J 0 bases, leaving 13 bases between the germline ends. The germline gives CDR1 LGHNT, CDR2 FRNRAP. The CDR3 region is CASAHPLASYNEQFF. As DNA, the CDR3 is TGTGCTAGTGCCCATCCCTTGGCCTCCTACAATGAGCAGTTCTTC.

The V gene is TRBV11-2, the J gene TRBJ2-2; possibly TRBD2 for D (6 bases). Trimming cost V 4 bases and J 3 bases, with 9 bases left between them. This CDR3 is 14 amino acids long. Germline CDR1 is SGHAT and CDR2 is FQNNGV. CDR3 nucleotide sequence: TGTGCCAGCAGCTGGAGGGTTGACACCGGGGAGCTGTTTTTT. Residues: CASSWRVDTGELFF.

About this clone itself: One end of the junction does not line up with germline, which may come from a read error. The rearrangement joins TRBV7-6 to TRBJ2-1; 10 nucleotides align to TRBD2. The CDR3 runs 16 residues. Germline values: CDR1 SGHVS, CDR2 FNYEAQ. CDR3 sequence: CASSNGLAASHNEQFF. CDR3 nucleotide sequence: TGTGCCAGCAGCAACGGACTAGCGGCCTCCCACAATGAGCAGTTCTTC.

This chain connects TRBV5-1 to TRBJ1-5; D call uncertain. CDR1 and CDR2 (germline): SGHRS, YFSETQ. CDR3 size: 13 residues. V dropped 0 bases and J dropped 5 bases, with 6 bases sitting between them. The CDR3 loop is CASSLDSYQPQHF. The CDR3 bases are TGCGCCAGCAGCTTGGACTCTTATCAGCCCCAGCATTTT.

The chain recombines TRBV7-2 with TRBJ1-2; the D gene is possibly TRBD1 (6 bases). Trimming shortened V by 1 base and J by 8 bases, and 26 bases separated the two germline ends. This CDR3 region has 18 residues. Germline lookup yields CDR1 SGHTA and CDR2 FQGNSA. In nucleotides, the CDR3 is TGTGCCAGCAGCTTAGGATCTCCCTCGGGGGCCGGATTTGGGGGCTACACCTTC. Translated: CASSLGSPSGAGFGGYTF.

The V gene is TRBV2, the J gene TRBJ2-3; D is unclear. The CDR3 runs to 15 residues. The ends were cut back, 7 bases at V and 4 bases at J, with 18 bases in the middle. The V gene's germline CDR1 is SNHLY and CDR2 FYNNEI. The DNA of the CDR3 is TGTGCCAGCATGCGCAGTTTTTTCCTCTCAGATACGCAGTATTTT. Its protein product is CASMRSFFLSDTQYF.

The genes are TRBV27 and TRBJ2-3; TRBD1 aligns across 8 bases. Germline values: CDR1 MNHEY, CDR2 SMNVEV (reference sequence). This CDR3 is built from 18 residues. V lost 0 bases and J lost 2; bases outside the gene matches: 10. CDR3 protein: CASSLSPGQGRYTDTQYF. CDR3 DNA: TGTGCCAGCAGTTTATCCCCCGGACAGGGCAGGTACACAGATACGCAGTATTTT.

The chain is built from TRBV5-5 and TRBJ2-3; maybe TRBD1 (6 bases). This CDR3 is built from 14 residues. Germline CDR1 SGHKS, CDR2 YYEKEE (reference sequence). V lost 4 bases and J lost 0, with 9 bases in between. Written as DNA, the CDR3 is TGTGCCAGCAGCATCCAGGGGAGCACAGATACGCAGTATTTT. It is translated as CASSIQGSTDTQYF.

This clone was seen only once. Other DNA sequences of this sample code for an identical CDR3. This rearrangement joins TRBV6-1 to TRBJ1-4; the D gene is possibly TRBD1 (5 bases). The CDR3 consists of 15 residues. Looked up from germline, CDR1 is MNHNS and CDR2 is SASEGT. V was clipped by 6 bases and J by 0 bases, with 11 bases between them. The CDR3 coding sequence is TGTGCCAGCAGGGGGGGGACGGCAACTAATGAAAAACTGTTTTTT. Its translation is CASRGGTATNEKLFF.

The chain carries TRBV2 and TRBJ1-6, with 9 positions matching TRBD1. CDR3 length: 15 residues. CDR1 is SNHLY and CDR2 is FYNNEI in the germline V gene. Germline trimming cut 5 bases from V and 5 bases from J; bases unmatched to any gene: 4. This chain's CDR3 is CASSYRDRDNSPLHF. In DNA form, the CDR3 reads TGTGCCAGCAGTTACCGGGACAGGGATAATTCACCCCTCCACTTT.

Here the CDR3 DNA reads TGTGCCAGTAGTTCTCGAAGGGGGGACAGGGGGCTCTACGAGCAGTACTTC. Translation: CASSSRRGDRGLYEQYF. This chain joins TRBV19 and TRBJ2-7, with TRBD1 identical over 12 bases. The CDR3 is 17 residues long. J was trimmed by 3 bases and V by 5 bases; bases with no gene match: 11. Germline loops: CDR1 LNHDA, CDR2 SQIVND (reference sequence).

Only a few counts were recorded for this clone. The chain uses TRBV15 and TRBJ2-7; 12 bases map to TRBD2. The junction had 13 bases not matched to a gene; V was cut back by 1 base and J by 9 bases. Per germline, CDR1 LNHNV and CDR2 YYDKDF (reference sequence). The CDR3 spans 17 residues. CDR3 in DNA: TGTGCCACCAGCAGAGCCGGGACTAGCGGGCAAACGGTGGGGCAGTACTTC. Translated, it gives CATSRAGTSGQTVGQYF.

This clone appeared a few times. V and J are TRBV4-2 and TRBJ2-7; D may match TRBD1 or TRBD2 (5 bases each). The CDR3 is 14 residues long. From germline, CDR1 is LGHNA and CDR2 YNFKEQ. V lost 4 bases, J lost 4 bases, and 14 bases lay in between. CDR3 nucleotides: TGTGCCAGCAGCCTCCGGGACCGGGCGTACGAGCAGTACTTC. This codes for CASSLRDRAYEQYF.